This entry describes one TCR beta chain. Its specificity is not known. TCRdb's copy holds only in-frame clones and misses some; the assay was immunoSEQ multiplex PCR. This table holds under 200,000 clones, about 81% found once. This sample was included in a study of cytomegalovirus exposure and HLA in healthy donors. Study-level information: The same platform was used for the roughly 120 validation repertoires and the roughly 730 first-cohort repertoires, a later analysis reported.

Looked up from germline, CDR1 is SGHRS and CDR2 is YFSETQ. Deletions cut 0 bases from V and 3 bases from J, with 15 bases between. This CDR3 is built from 16 residues. General study results and limits: Cytomegalovirus status, reportedly, was diagnosed with high specificity and sensitivity by the classifier. Listed as cytomegalovirus-associated were 150 or so TCR beta chains.

The sequence was collected from a woman in her twenties or thirties in good health and CMV-seronegative. Sequenced material: PBMCs. V usage is TRBV5-1 and J usage is TRBJ1-2; D is possibly TRBD1 (6 bases). The CDR3: CASSLATGSKDYGYTF. DNA of the CDR3: TGCGCCAGCAGCTTGGCCACAGGGTCAAAGGACTATGGCTACACCTTC. Full variable domain (rest looked up from reference TRBV5-1 and TRBJ1-2): KAGVTQTPRYLIKTRGQQVTLSCSPISGHRSVSWYQQTPGQGLQFLFEYFSETQRNKGNFPGRFSGRQFSNSRSEMNVSTLELGDSALYLCASSLATGSKDYGYTFGSGTRLTVV.